The 13 T cell receptor beta chains below come from one sample, sequenced in a study of blood T cell repertoires in COVID-19. Sequencing used immunoSEQ multiplex PCR; TCRdb keeps in-frame clones, though not all of them. The sample has about 220,000 clones; 85% are singletons. Sequencing was done on a sample of peripheral blood. These receptors were taken from a man in his forties or fifties who had recovered from COVID-19.

This chain uses TRBV28 with TRBJ2-7; 9 bases fit TRBD1. The germline V gene encodes CDR1 MDHEN and CDR2 SYDVKM. This CDR3 is built from 15 residues. V lost 3 bases to trimming and J lost 1 base; unmatched junction nucleotides: 4. DNA for the CDR3: TGTGCCAGCAGTTTCCCCGGGACAGGGTCCTACGAGCAGTACTTC. Protein sequence: CASSFPGTGSYEQYF.

The gene calls are TRBV19 and TRBJ2-6; unclear D gene. Germline CDR1 reads LNHDA; CDR2 reads SQIVND (reference sequence). The CDR3 extends over 14 amino acids. V lost 8 bases and J 0 bases, leaving 8 bases between the germline ends. The CDR3 protein is CASSESSGANVLTF. As DNA, the CDR3 is TGTGCCAGTTCCGAGAGCTCTGGGGCCAACGTCCTGACTTTC.

The V call is TRBV5-4, the J call TRBJ1-2, with TRBD1 matching 8 bases. The CDR3 covers 12 residues. After removal of 4 bases from V and 8 bases from J, the junction contained 4 bases not matched to a gene. Germline V gene sequence: CDR1 SGHNT, CDR2 YYREEE (reference sequence). The CDR3: CASSPDREGYTF. The CDR3 DNA reads TGTGCCAGCAGCCCGGACAGGGAAGGCTACACCTTC.

V usage is TRBV28 and J usage is TRBJ2-5, with 8 bases fitting TRBD2. Germline CDR1 MDHEN, CDR2 SYDVKM. Unmatched junction bases numbered 11, after V lost 5 bases and J lost 6 bases. The CDR3 loop spans 15 amino acids. The CDR3 DNA sequence: TGTGCCAGCAGTCCCCCCCCCGCGGGGGGCAAGACCCAGTACTTC. Translation: CASSPPPAGGKTQYF.

This chain joins TRBV3-1 (or the pseudogene TRBV3-2) and TRBJ2-3; 9 bases align to TRBD2. The length of the CDR3 is 18 residues. The germline V gene encodes CDR1 LGHDT and CDR2 YNNKEL (reference sequence). V was pared by 3 bases and J by 2 bases, with 12 bases of the junction left unmatched. CDR3 sequence reads: CASSQSPTSGYNTDTQYF. DNA for the CDR3: TGTGCCAGCAGCCAGTCCCCGACTAGCGGATACAACACAGATACGCAGTATTTT.

This clone turned up a few times. The rearrangement joins TRBV14 to TRBJ1-1; 7 nucleotides line up with TRBD1. CDR1 and CDR2 (germline): SGHDN, FVKESK. There are 15 residues in the CDR3. Losses at the gene ends were 4 bases for V and 1 base for J; bases not matched to a gene: 6. This chain's CDR3 is CASSLDRRQNTEAFF. The CDR3 nucleotides read TGTGCCAGCAGCCTGGACAGGCGACAGAACACTGAAGCTTTCTTT.

The chain combines TRBV18 with TRBJ1-2; D is possibly TRBD1 (6 bases). This CDR3 is 13 amino acids long. Trimming stripped 4 bases from V and 8 bases from J, with 14 bases between. The germline CDR1 and CDR2 sequences are KGHSH and LQKENI. The CDR3 DNA reads as TGTGCCAGCTCACGGGGACAATCGGAGGGCTACACCTTC. It specifies CASSRGQSEGYTF.

This chain joins TRBV5-6 and TRBJ1-2, with 8 bases that match TRBD1. Looked up from germline, CDR1 is SGHDT and CDR2 is YYEEEE. With V trimmed by 2 bases and J by 5 bases, 5 bases remained unmatched. There are 14 residues in the CDR3. CDR3 in amino acids: CASSFQGARYGYTF. The CDR3 DNA reads TGTGCCAGCAGCTTTCAGGGGGCGCGGTATGGCTACACCTTC.

The chain recombines TRBV2 with TRBJ2-3; 7 bases agree with TRBD1. The ends lost 5 bases at V and 0 bases at J; junction bases unmatched: 5. The CDR3 runs 15 residues. Germline V gene lookup returns CDR1 SNHLY and CDR2 FYNNEI. CDR3 region: CASSSGTVSTDTQYF. CDR3 coding DNA: TGTGCCAGCAGTTCCGGGACAGTAAGCACAGATACGCAGTATTTT.

The chain is built from TRBV6-2 or TRBV6-3 and TRBJ2-6; the match to TRBD1 covers 8 bases. The length of the CDR3 is 18 residues. J lost 0 bases, V lost 3 bases, and 7 bases had no gene match. Germline V gives CDR1 MNHEY, CDR2 SVGEGT. CDR3 nucleotide sequence: TGTGCCAGCAGTTATTCCGGGACAGGCCTCTCTGGGGCCAACGTCCTGACTTTC. Translated: CASSYSGTGLSGANVLTF.

This rearrangement joins TRBV10-3 to TRBJ2-1; 7 bases map to TRBD1. This CDR3 region has 20 residues. Germline V gene sequence: CDR1 ENHRY, CDR2 SYGVKD. V shed 0 bases and J 4 bases; nucleotides not matched to a gene: 18. CDR3 in DNA: TGTGCCATCAGTGAGTCGAATTCAGGGGGATCCACCACCCTTTACAATGAGCAGTTCTTC. This gives the protein CAISESNSGGSTTLYNEQFF.

The rearrangement uses TRBV24-1 and TRBJ2-1; 9 bases map to TRBD2. Germline V CDR1 and CDR2: KGHDR, SFDVKD. The CDR3 loop spans 17 amino acids. V shed 4 bases, J shed 8 bases, and the junction held 14 bases outside the gene matches. The CDR3, as DNA: TGTGCCACCAGTGACCGCCGAAGCGGGAGGCCTCTGGATGAGCAGTTCTTC. Translated, it gives CATSDRRSGRPLDEQFF.

The gene calls are TRBV5-1 and TRBJ2-7; D gene unclear. The CDR3 length is 15 residues. The ends were cut back, 0 bases at V and 0 bases at J, with 10 bases in the middle. The germline gives CDR1 SGHRS, CDR2 YFSETQ. The CDR3 spells CASSLESYPSYEQYF. For the CDR3, the DNA is TGCGCCAGCAGCTTGGAAAGCTACCCCTCCTACGAGCAGTACTTC.